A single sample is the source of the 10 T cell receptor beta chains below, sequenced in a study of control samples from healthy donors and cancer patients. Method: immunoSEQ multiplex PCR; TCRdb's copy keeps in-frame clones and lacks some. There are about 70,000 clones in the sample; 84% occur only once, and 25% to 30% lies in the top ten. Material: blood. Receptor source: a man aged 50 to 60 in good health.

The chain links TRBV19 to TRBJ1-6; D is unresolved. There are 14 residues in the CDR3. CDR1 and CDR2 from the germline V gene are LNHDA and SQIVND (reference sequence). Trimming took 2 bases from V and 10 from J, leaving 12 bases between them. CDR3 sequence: CASSITESHSPLHF. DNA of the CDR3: TGTGCCAGTAGTATAACAGAGTCCCACTCACCCCTCCACTTT.

The DNA of the CDR3 is TGTGCCAGCAGCGGCCGGGGACAGGGTGGCTATGGCTACACCTTC. It codes for CASSGRGQGGYGYTF. The chain recombines TRBV7-2 with TRBJ1-2, with 9 bases fitting TRBD1. The CDR3 loop spans 15 amino acids. J gave up 4 bases and V 5 bases, and 8 bases lay outside the gene matches. CDR1 and CDR2 from the germline V gene are SGHTA and FQGNSA.

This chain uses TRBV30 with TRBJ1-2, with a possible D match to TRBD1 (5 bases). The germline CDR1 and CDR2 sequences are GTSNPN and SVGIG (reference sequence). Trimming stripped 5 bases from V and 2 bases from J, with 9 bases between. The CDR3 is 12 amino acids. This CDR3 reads CAWGTENYGYTF. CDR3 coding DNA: TGTGCCTGGGGGACGGAAAACTATGGCTACACCTTC.

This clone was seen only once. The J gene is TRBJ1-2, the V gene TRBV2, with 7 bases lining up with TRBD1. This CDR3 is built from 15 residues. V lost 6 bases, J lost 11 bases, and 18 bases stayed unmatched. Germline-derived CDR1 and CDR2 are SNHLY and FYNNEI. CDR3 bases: TGTGCCAGCAGGGTAACCGGGACAGTGGCCCGGTCATACACCTTC. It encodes CASRVTGTVARSYTF.

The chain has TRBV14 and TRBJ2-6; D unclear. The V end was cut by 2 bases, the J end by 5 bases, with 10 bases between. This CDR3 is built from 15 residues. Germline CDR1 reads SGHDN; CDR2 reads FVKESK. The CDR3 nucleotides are TGTGCCAGCAGCCAACCTGCTACTCGGGCCAACGTCCTGACTTTC. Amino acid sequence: CASSQPATRANVLTF.

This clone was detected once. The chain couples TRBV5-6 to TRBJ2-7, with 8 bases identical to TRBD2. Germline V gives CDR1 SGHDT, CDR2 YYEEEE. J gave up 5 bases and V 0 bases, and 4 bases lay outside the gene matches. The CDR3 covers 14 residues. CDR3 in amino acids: CASSLVGGANEQYF. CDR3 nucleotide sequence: TGTGCCAGCAGCTTGGTCGGGGGGGCCAACGAGCAGTACTTC.

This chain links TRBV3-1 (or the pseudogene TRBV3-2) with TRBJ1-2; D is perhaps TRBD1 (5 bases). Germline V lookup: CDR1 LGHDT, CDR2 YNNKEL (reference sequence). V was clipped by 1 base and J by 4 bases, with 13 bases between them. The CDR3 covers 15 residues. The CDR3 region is CASSQVAVGAYGYTF. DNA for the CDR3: TGTGCCAGCAGCCAAGTAGCCGTAGGGGCCTATGGCTACACCTTC.

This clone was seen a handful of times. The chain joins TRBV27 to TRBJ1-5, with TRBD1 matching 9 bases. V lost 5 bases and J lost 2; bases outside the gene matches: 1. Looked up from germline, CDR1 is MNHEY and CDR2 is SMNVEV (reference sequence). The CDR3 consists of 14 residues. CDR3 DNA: TGTGCCAGCAGTAGGACAGGGGGCAATCAGCCCCAGCATTTT. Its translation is CASSRTGGNQPQHF.

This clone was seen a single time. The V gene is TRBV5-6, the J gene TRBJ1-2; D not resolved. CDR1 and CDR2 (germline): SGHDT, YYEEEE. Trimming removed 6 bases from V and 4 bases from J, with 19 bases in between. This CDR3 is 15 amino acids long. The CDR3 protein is CASTPRRDRSYGYTF. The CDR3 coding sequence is TGTGCCAGCACCCCCCGAAGGGATCGGTCCTATGGCTACACCTTC. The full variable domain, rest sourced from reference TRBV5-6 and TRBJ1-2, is DAGVTQSPTHLIKTRGQQVTLRCSPKSGHDTVSWYQQALGQGPQFIFQYYEEEERQRGNFPDRFSGHQFPNYSSELNVNALLLGDSALYLCASTPRRDRSYGYTFGSGTRLTVV.

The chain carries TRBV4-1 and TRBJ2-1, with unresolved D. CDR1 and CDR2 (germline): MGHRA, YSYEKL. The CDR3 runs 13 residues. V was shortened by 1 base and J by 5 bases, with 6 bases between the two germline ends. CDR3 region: CASSQGFNNEQFF. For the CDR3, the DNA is TGCGCCAGCAGCCAAGGGTTTAACAATGAGCAGTTCTTC.